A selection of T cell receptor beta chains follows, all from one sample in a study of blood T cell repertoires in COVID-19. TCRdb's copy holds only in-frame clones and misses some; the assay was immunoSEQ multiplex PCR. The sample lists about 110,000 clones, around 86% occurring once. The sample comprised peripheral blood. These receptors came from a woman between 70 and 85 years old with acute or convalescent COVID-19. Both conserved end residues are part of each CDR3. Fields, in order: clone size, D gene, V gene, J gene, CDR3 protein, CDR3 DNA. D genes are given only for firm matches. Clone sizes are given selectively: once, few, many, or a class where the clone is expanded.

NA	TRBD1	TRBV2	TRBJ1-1	CASSSDRGSEAFF	TGTGCCAGCAGCTCCGACAGGGGATCTGAAGCTTTCTTT
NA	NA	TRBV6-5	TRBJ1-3	CATTVSGNTIYF	TGTGCCACGACAGTCTCTGGAAACACCATATATTTT
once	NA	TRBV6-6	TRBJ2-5	CASMVGGAPYQETQYF	TGTGCCAGCATGGTAGGGGGGGCCCCGTACCAAGAGACCCAGTACTTC
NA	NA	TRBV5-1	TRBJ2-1	CASSLDSDGANEQFF	TGCGCCAGCAGCTTGGATTCTGATGGAGCCAATGAGCAGTTCTTC
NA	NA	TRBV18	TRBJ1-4	CASSPASGNEKLFF	TGTGCCAGCTCACCAGCAAGCGGGAATGAAAAACTGTTTTTT
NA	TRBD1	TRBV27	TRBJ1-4	CASSLLGGTGKSEKLFF	TGTGCCAGCAGTTTATTGGGGGGGACAGGGAAGAGTGAAAAACTGTTTTTT
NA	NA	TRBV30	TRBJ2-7	CASRLGGYSIQYF	TGTGCCTCGAGGCTAGGGGGTTACTCGATCCAGTACTTC
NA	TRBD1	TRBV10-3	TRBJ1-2	CAISEALGPGQGARGYTF	TGTGCCATCAGTGAAGCTTTGGGACCGGGACAGGGGGCTCGGGGCTACACCTTC
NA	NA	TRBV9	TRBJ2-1	CASSPYRYSSYNEQFF	TGTGCCAGCAGCCCATACAGATACAGCTCCTACAATGAGCAGTTCTTC
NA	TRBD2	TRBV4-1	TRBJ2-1	CASSARTSGMGGVNEQFF	TGCGCCAGCAGCGCACGGACTAGCGGGATGGGGGGTGTAAATGAGCAGTTCTTC
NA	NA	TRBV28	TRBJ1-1	CASTAGVRTEAFF	TGTGCCAGCACGGCGGGAGTTAGGACTGAAGCTTTCTTT
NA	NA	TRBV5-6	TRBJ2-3	CASSLGYSRTDTQYF	TGTGCCAGCAGCTTGGGCTACAGTCGCACAGATACGCAGTATTTT
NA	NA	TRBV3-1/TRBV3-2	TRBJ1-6	CASSQDSAGSRYNSPLHF	TGTGCCAGCAGCCAAGATTCGGCAGGGTCCCGATATAATTCACCCCTCCACTTT
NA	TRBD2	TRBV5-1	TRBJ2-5	CASSLALAGEGETQYF	TGCGCCAGCAGCTTGGCACTAGCGGGAGAGGGGGAGACCCAGTACTTC
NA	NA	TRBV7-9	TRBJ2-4	CASSLGAPGDKNIQYF	TGTGCCAGCAGCTTAGGGGCACCAGGCGACAAAAACATTCAGTACTTC
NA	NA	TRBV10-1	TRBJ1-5	CASSESVAGVLFQPQHF	TGCGCCAGCAGTGAGTCAGTAGCAGGGGTCCTTTTTCAGCCCCAGCATTTT
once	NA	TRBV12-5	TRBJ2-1	CASGSGTGAIF	TGTGCTAGTGGTTCCGGGACTGGAGCGATCTTC
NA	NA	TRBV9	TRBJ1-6	CASSVTGLWDSPLHF	TGTGCCAGCAGCGTGACCGGGTTATGGGATTCACCCCTCCACTTT
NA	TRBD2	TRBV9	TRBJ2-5	CASSVSGVDETQYF	TGTGCCAGCAGCGTCAGCGGGGTCGACGAGACCCAGTACTTC
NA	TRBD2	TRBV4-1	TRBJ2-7	CASGLGGGYEQYF	TGCGCCAGCGGGTTGGGCGGGGGCTACGAGCAGTACTTC
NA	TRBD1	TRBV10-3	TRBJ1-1	CAISQGAGMNTEAFF	TGTGCCATCAGCCAGGGGGCAGGAATGAACACTGAAGCTTTCTTT
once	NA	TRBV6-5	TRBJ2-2	CASSNGQFSTGELFF	TGTGCCAGCAGTAACGGACAGTTTAGCACCGGGGAGCTGTTTTTT
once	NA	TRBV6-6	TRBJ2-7	CAIGRGFYEQYF	TGTGCCATCGGCAGGGGTTTCTACGAGCAGTACTTC
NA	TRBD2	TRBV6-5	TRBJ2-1	CASSYSKRGLNEQFF	TGTGCCAGCAGTTACTCGAAGCGGGGACTGAATGAGCAGTTCTTC
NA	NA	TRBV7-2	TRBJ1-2	CASSSYRGTDNYTF	TGTGCCAGCAGCTCTTACCGGGGGACGGACAACTACACCTTC
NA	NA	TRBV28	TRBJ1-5	CASFGADQPQHF	TGTGCCAGTTTTGGGGCCGATCAGCCCCAGCATTTT
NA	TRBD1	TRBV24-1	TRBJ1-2	CATSDTGTGGIPNYGYTF	TGTGCCACCAGTGATACTGGGACAGGAGGTATCCCTAACTATGGCTACACCTTC